The T cell receptor beta chain under discussion was sequenced for a study of a mutant IDH1 vaccine in newly diagnosed glioma. Looking at the study overall: Vaccinations were initiated 4-6 weeks following radiotherapy alone, or were given together with temozolomide cycles. Of treated patients, 62.5% were men and roughly 40% women, averaging 40.4 years.

V was trimmed by 5 bases and J by 8 bases, leaving 16 bases between them. CDR3 length equals 14 residues. Germline V CDR1 and CDR2: MNHNY, SVGAGI (reference sequence). This clone was detected a few times. Its antigen is unknown. The table came from immunoSEQ multiplex PCR; TCRdb's copy has only in-frame clones and leaves some out. The table includes some 30,000 clones, roughly three quarters detected once. Specified time point: week 11, during vaccination. Topical imiquimod accompanied each vaccine dose, which consisted of 300 ug of mutant IDH1 20-mer peptide. The chain has TRBV6-6 and TRBJ2-1; D not resolved. The receptor was isolated from a man aged 25-40 years with glioma. The sample in question was PBMCs, obtained from a glioma patient whose treatment included an IDH1 peptide vaccine. CDR3 nucleotide sequence: TGTGCCAGCAGTATCGGGTCGCCGCTCTATGAGCAGTTCTTC. Protein product: CASSIGSPLYEQFF.